This passage covers 18 T cell receptor beta chains from one sample sequenced in a study of blood T cells in healthy people across ages. PCR was performed a second time for about 7 to 11 cycles using a sample-barcoded 5' primer and a J-beta primer mix. TCRdb reanalysed the 5' RACE reads using MiXCR and keeps one entry per CDR3 protein. This table has around 1,100,000 distinct CDR3 sequences, more than 30% appearing once. Sample: blood. The receptors shown here come from a man aged 18 to 29 in good health.

This sequence joins TRBV14 and TRBJ1-1; maybe TRBD1 (5 bases). The CDR3 is made up of 15 amino acids. Trimming shortened V by 3 bases and J by 1 base, and 12 bases separated the two germline ends. Germline values: CDR1 SGHDN, CDR2 FVKESK. The DNA of the CDR3 is TGTGCCAGCAGCCAGCATCAGGGAGAGAACACTGAAGCTTTCTTT. Protein product: CASSQHQGENTEAFF.

This chain links TRBV20-1 with TRBJ1-1; D gene uncertain. Germline values: CDR1 DFQATT, CDR2 SNEGSKA (reference sequence). The CDR3 contains 10 residues. The V and J ends lost 1 base and 6 bases respectively, with 3 bases between them. CDR3: CSARAPEAFF. In DNA, the CDR3 is TGCAGTGCTAGAGCCCCTGAAGCTTTCTTT.

J is TRBJ1-1 and V is TRBV4-3; D ambiguous. Germline V lookup: CDR1 LGHNA, CDR2 YSLEER. The CDR3 sequence is 14 residues long. With 0 bases removed from V and 4 bases from J, the gap between germline ends came to 9 bases. The CDR3 loop is CASSQDWSGTEAFF. The CDR3, as DNA: TGCGCCAGCAGCCAAGATTGGTCGGGCACTGAAGCTTTCTTT.

The chain uses TRBV7-2 and TRBJ1-1; a possible D gene is TRBD1 (5 bases). Trimming removed 7 bases at V and 10 bases at J, with 13 bases between. The V gene's germline CDR1 is SGHTA and CDR2 FQGNSA. The CDR3 length is 11 residues. The CDR3 protein is CASTSTAVAFF. The CDR3 nucleotides are TGTGCCAGCACCTCGACAGCGGTAGCTTTCTTT.

The V call is TRBV15, the J call TRBJ2-1, with D unclear. The end of the DNA fits TRBJ2-7 better, so the J call may be wrong. This CDR3 contains 15 residues. Looked up from germline, CDR1 is LNHNV and CDR2 is YYDKDF (reference sequence). Here the CDR3 reads CATSRDLESYNEQYF. The CDR3 DNA reads TGTGCCACCAGCAGAGATCTCGAAAGCTACAATGAGCAGTACTTC.

The chain has TRBV20-1 and TRBJ2-4; the match to TRBD2 covers 14 bases. Germline V gene data show CDR1 as DFQATT and CDR2 as SNEGSKA (reference sequence). This CDR3 comprises 20 residues. With 3 bases clipped from V and 0 bases from J, the junction kept 13 bases outside the gene matches. CDR3 in amino acids: CSARDGSTSGGDPAKNIQYF. CDR3 nucleotides: TGCAGTGCTAGGGACGGTTCGACTAGCGGGGGGGATCCAGCCAAAAACATTCAGTACTTC.

The J gene is TRBJ1-2, the V gene TRBV28; 8 bases align to TRBD1. The CDR3 spans 13 residues. Germline V gives CDR1 MDHEN, CDR2 SYDVKM. The trim removed 1 base at V and 6 bases at J, leaving 1 base unmatched. This CDR3 reads CASSLSGGHGYTF. The CDR3 bases are TGTGCCAGCAGTTTATCAGGGGGCCATGGCTACACCTTC.

This clonotype was seen only a few times. V and J are TRBV25-1 and TRBJ2-1; 8 bases are a match to TRBD1. CDR1 MGHDK and CDR2 SYGVNS come from the germline V gene. The CDR3 consists of 14 residues. With 6 bases clipped from V and 7 bases from J, the junction kept 8 bases outside the gene matches. CDR3 sequence reads: CASSDRGVMNEQFF. CDR3 sequence (DNA): TGTGCCAGCAGCGACAGGGGAGTAATGAATGAGCAGTTCTTC.

The chain has TRBV12-3 or TRBV12-4 and TRBJ2-3, with D possibly TRBD1 on 5 matching bases. There are 14 residues in the CDR3. Trimming pared 0 bases from V and 6 bases from J, leaving 10 bases between. The chain's CDR3 is CASSLAARVDTQYF. CDR3 coding DNA: TGTGCCAGCAGTTTAGCGGCCAGGGTCGATACGCAGTATTTT.

The rearrangement links TRBV20-1 to TRBJ2-1; no firm D call. The V end was cut by 1 base, the J end by 0 bases, with 10 bases between. Germline CDR1 is DFQATT and CDR2 is SNEGSKA (reference sequence). CDR3 length: 15 amino acids. The CDR3 region is CSARVKGRSYNEQFF. CDR3 nucleotides: TGCAGTGCTAGAGTAAAGGGCCGCTCCTACAATGAGCAGTTCTTC.

Turning to this clonotype: This may come from a read error, since a much larger clone is one base off. V and J are TRBV4-3 and TRBJ2-1, with D unresolved. The CDR3 covers 13 residues. Germline CDR1 is LGHNA and CDR2 is YSLEER. The CDR3 DNA reads as TGCGCCAGCAGCCTGAGTGGGCGCAATGAGCGGTTCTTC. Its protein is CASSLSGRNERFF.

This clonotype has more than one count but fewer than ten. The rearrangement uses TRBV11-2 and TRBJ2-3; tentative D call: TRBD2 (5 bases). Germline loops: CDR1 SGHAT, CDR2 FQNNGV. With 3 bases removed from V and 2 bases from J, the gap between germline ends came to 12 bases. This CDR3 has 15 residues. The CDR3 reads CASSFTRVPTDTQYF. Here the CDR3 DNA reads TGTGCCAGCAGCTTTACGCGGGTCCCCACAGATACGCAGTATTTT.

This clonotype was recorded once. The chain combines TRBV20-1 with TRBJ1-2; D unresolved. Trimming took 5 bases from V and 0 from J, leaving 13 bases between them. CDR3 size: 14 residues. Per the germline V gene, CDR1 is DFQATT and CDR2 is SNEGSKA (reference sequence). The chain's CDR3 is CSAPLEETNYGYTF. CDR3 nucleotides: TGCAGTGCTCCATTGGAGGAGACTAACTATGGCTACACCTTC.

About this clonotype itself: An end of the junction differs from the germline gene, which may be a read error. The chain carries TRBV5-1 and TRBJ2-7; 7 positions agree with TRBD1. The CDR3 has 13 amino acids. CDR1 SGHRS and CDR2 YFSETQ come from the germline V gene. The CDR3 region is CAGSVGTAYEQYF. The CDR3 nucleotides are TGCGCCGGCAGCGTCGGGACAGCTTACGAGCAGTACTTC. Supplemented by reference TRBV5-1 and TRBJ2-7, the full variable domain reads KAGVTQTPRYLIKTRGQQVTLSCSPISGHRSVSWYQQTPGQGLQFLFEYFSETQRNKGNFPGRFSGRQFSNSRSEMNVSTLELGDSALYLCAGSVGTAYEQYFGPGTRLTVT.

The rearrangement uses TRBV29-1 and TRBJ2-3; TRBD1 agrees at 8 bases. J gave up 2 bases and V 6 bases, and 7 bases lay outside the gene matches. The CDR3 totals 14 residues. Germline CDR1 reads SQVTM; CDR2 reads ANQGSEA. The CDR3 spells CSVLRGQDTDTQYF. Here the CDR3 DNA reads TGCAGCGTCCTCAGGGGGCAGGACACAGATACGCAGTATTTT.

The chain links TRBV28 to TRBJ1-1; TRBD1 is a possible D gene (6 bases). The CDR3 is 13 amino acids. Germline V gives CDR1 MDHEN, CDR2 SYDVKM. Trimming took off 9 bases at V and 4 bases at J, with 15 bases between the two ends. The CDR3 coding sequence is TGTGCCAGGACCCAGGGGATGGGCACTGAAGCTTTCTTT. Translated: CARTQGMGTEAFF.

This clonotype was recorded a few times. The chain links TRBV6-5 to TRBJ2-5, with D perhaps TRBD2 (5 bases). Germline V lookup: CDR1 MNHEY, CDR2 SVGAGI. The length of the CDR3 is 13 residues. V lost 6 bases to trimming and J lost 11 bases, with 19 bases between them. The CDR3 is CASRQRGIDEQYF. For the CDR3, the DNA is TGTGCCAGCAGGCAGAGAGGGATCGATGAGCAGTACTTC.

This clonotype showed up just a few times. This rearrangement joins TRBV5-1 to TRBJ2-3; D is perhaps TRBD2 (6 bases). V was trimmed by 1 base and J by 4 bases, leaving 16 bases between them. This CDR3 is 16 amino acids long. The germline V gene has CDR1 SGHRS and CDR2 YFSETQ. The chain's CDR3 is CASSLRLAGSADTQYF. CDR3 DNA: TGCGCCAGCAGCTTGCGGTTGGCGGGGTCGGCAGATACGCAGTATTTT.